This T cell receptor (beta chain) was retrieved from a study of shared clonotypes between healthy human individuals. The CDR3 extends over 14 amino acids. CDR1 and CDR2 from the germline V gene are ENHRY and SYGVKD. Trimming left V 8 bases short and J 0 bases short, with 12 bases between. This table comes from immunoSEQ multiplex PCR, and its TCRdb copy is limited to in-frame clones, with some not included. This sample has roughly 2 million clones, with over 85% found just once. The sequenced sample was naive CD4+ T cells sorted from blood. Subset noted: CD45RA+ positively selected. The chain recombines TRBV10-3 with TRBJ2-3, with D possibly TRBD1 on 6 matching bases. The receptor was isolated from a man aged 18 to 30 in good health. CDR3 DNA: TGTGCCATCGCCCAGGGGCCTAGCACAGATACGCAGTATTTT. It encodes CAIAQGPSTDTQYF.